This TCR beta chain was sequenced in a study of T-cell memory formation after mild COVID-19. Study-level points and caveats: Among CD4+ contracting clones, most were CM and EM, and CD8+ ones EMRA. Day 15 to 85 contractors were CD4/CD8 balanced; later expanders leaned CD4+. Pre-infection memory carried some responding clones, suggesting that cross-reactive memory joined.

TCR alpha and TCR beta cDNA libraries carrying sample barcodes and UMIs were produced by 5'RACE using constant-segment primers. TCRdb passed the 5' RACE reads through MiXCR, listing each CDR3 protein once. The sample contains fewer than 600,000 distinct CDR3 sequences, about 20% of which appear only once. This clonotype appeared many times. Its matching antigen is unknown. CDR1 MNHEY and CDR2 SVGEGT come from the germline V gene. There are 12 residues in the CDR3. Between the trimmed V and J ends, which lost 6 bases and 12 bases, there was a span of 16 bases. The rearrangement joins TRBV6-2 or TRBV6-3 to TRBJ2-3; tentatively, D is TRBD1 or TRBD2 (5 bases each). Sequenced material: PBMCs or a T cell subset sorted from them (not recorded which). The receptor comes from an adult woman who had mild COVID-19 (a few samples of this study predate the infection). Cell type and time point are not known. The CDR3 DNA sequence: TGTGCCAGCAGCCTCGGGACGGCGCCCCAGTATTTT. Protein: CASSLGTAPQYF.